Presented here are 30 T cell receptor beta chains from one specimen sequenced in a study of T cells after yellow fever vaccination. TCRdb itself ran the 5' RACE reads through MiXCR, one entry per CDR3 protein. The sample includes about 220,000 distinct CDR3 sequences, roughly 3.3% seen only once; the top ten take around 3%. The sample in question was CD4+ T cells sorted from PBMCs, obtained 10 days after the yellow fever booster vaccination. The receptor set was obtained from a man in his late teens or twenties who received the YFV17D yellow fever vaccine.

This clonotype has at least ten counts. This chain links TRBV5-6 with TRBJ1-1; 7 nucleotides agree with TRBD1. CDR3 length: 13 amino acids. Germline V CDR1 and CDR2: SGHDT, YYEEEE. Unmatched junction bases numbered 2, after V lost 3 bases and J lost 3 bases. The CDR3 DNA sequence: TGTGCCAGCAGCTCCGGGACAGACACTGAAGCTTTCTTT. It encodes CASSSGTDTEAFF.

J is TRBJ1-6 and V is TRBV6-5; 7 positions agree with TRBD1. Unmatched junction bases numbered 5, after V lost 4 bases and J lost 2 bases. The CDR3 has 16 amino acids. CDR1 and CDR2 from the germline V gene are MNHEY and SVGAGI. The CDR3 DNA follows: TGTGCCAGCAGTTTATACGGGACAGCCTATAATTCACCCCTCCACTTT. This codes for CASSLYGTAYNSPLHF.

The chain links TRBV9 to TRBJ2-7; 13 bases are a match to TRBD2. Germline V gene lookup returns CDR1 SGDLS and CDR2 YYNGEE. CDR3 length equals 16 residues. With 3 bases clipped from V and 4 bases from J, the junction kept 7 bases outside the gene matches. The CDR3 loop is CASSEGTSGELYEQYF. In nucleotides, the CDR3 is TGTGCCAGCAGCGAGGGGACTAGCGGGGAACTTTACGAGCAGTACTTC. Filled out from reference TRBV9 and TRBJ2-7, the complete variable domain reads DSGVTQTPKHLITATGQRVTLRCSPRSGDLSVYWYQQSLDQGLQFLIQYYNGEERAKGNILERFSAQQFPDLHSELNLSSLELGDSALYFCASSEGTSGELYEQYFGPGTRLTVT.

This clonotype has a handful of counts. The rearrangement links TRBV6-5 to TRBJ2-3; 9 bases align to TRBD1. The J segment lost 3 bases and the V segment lost 0 bases, leaving 10 bases of the junction unmatched. Germline values: CDR1 MNHEY, CDR2 SVGAGI. This CDR3 has 18 residues. The CDR3 is CASSYSGQGFGGTDTQYF. In nucleotides, the CDR3 is TGTGCCAGCAGTTACTCTGGACAGGGGTTTGGAGGTACAGATACGCAGTATTTT.

This clonotype was observed many times. V and J are TRBV11-2 and TRBJ2-3; TRBD2 matches at 10 bases. V lost 6 bases to trimming and J lost 6 bases; unmatched junction nucleotides: 9. CDR1 and CDR2 from the germline V gene are SGHAT and FQNNGV. The CDR3 spans 15 residues. CDR3 loop: CASSTLAGAGDTQYF. The CDR3 DNA reads TGTGCCAGCAGTACCCTAGCGGGGGCCGGGGATACGCAGTATTTT. The whole variable domain, remainder taken from reference TRBV11-2 and TRBJ2-3, is EAGVAQSPRYKIIEKRQSVAFWCNPISGHATLYWYQQILGQGPKLLIQFQNNGVVDDSQLPKDRFSAERLKGVDSTLKIQPAKLEDSAVYLCASSTLAGAGDTQYFGPGTRLTVL.

The table lists this clonotype with a few counts. The genes are TRBV7-2 and TRBJ1-5; D gene ambiguous. This CDR3 spans 14 amino acids. Germline CDR1 is SGHTA and CDR2 is FQGNSA. V was pared by 3 bases and J by 7 bases, with 13 bases between. In nucleotides, the CDR3 is TGTGCCAGCAGCTTGGCCCGTTGGGAACAGCCCCAGCATTTT. It translates to CASSLARWEQPQHF.

This clonotype was observed many times. This chain joins TRBV10-3 and TRBJ1-2; 9 bases are shared with TRBD1. After removal of 7 bases from V and 6 bases from J, the junction contained 18 bases not matched to a gene. CDR3 length equals 17 residues. CDR1 is ENHRY, CDR2 SYGVKD, per germline. CDR3 in amino acids: CAIKPLAGTGKEHGYTF. DNA for the CDR3: TGTGCCATCAAACCCCTGGCTGGGACAGGGAAGGAACATGGCTACACCTTC.

This clonotype was counted once. This may arise from a read error, as a much more abundant clone is one base away. V and J are TRBV25-1 and TRBJ2-3; D unresolved. Per the germline V gene, CDR1 is MGHDK and CDR2 is SYGVNS. V shed 1 base and J shed 5 bases, with 16 bases lying between them. This CDR3 is built from 16 residues. In DNA form, the CDR3 reads TGTGCCAGCAGTGAATTATCGTGGGGTGGGAAAGATACGCAGTATTTT. It is translated as CASSELSWGGKDTQYF.

This clonotype was seen many times. The chain combines TRBV4-3 with TRBJ1-6; D not certain. The CDR3 runs to 13 residues. Germline V gene data show CDR1 as LGHNA and CDR2 as YSLEER. Trimming removed 0 bases from V and 9 bases from J, with 6 bases in between. The CDR3 nucleotides are TGCGCCAGCAGCCAAGACATACTTTCACCCCTCCACTTT. Protein sequence: CASSQDILSPLHF.

There are a few counts of this clonotype. The V and J genes are TRBV19 and TRBJ1-1; 7 nucleotides agree with TRBD1. Germline-derived CDR1 and CDR2 are LNHDA and SQIVND (reference sequence). CDR3 length: 15 amino acids. Trimming removed 5 bases from V and 8 bases from J; junction bases left unmatched: 14. The CDR3, as DNA: TGTGCCAGTAGTCGACAGGGAGCGGGTTTACGGGAAGCTTTCTTT. Its translation: CASSRQGAGLREAFF.

This clonotype was picked up a small number of times. V gene TRBV6-5 combines with J gene TRBJ2-1; the D call may be TRBD1 or TRBD2 (5 bases each). V was cut by 7 bases and J by 2 bases, with 18 bases left in between. Looked up from germline, CDR1 is MNHEY and CDR2 is SVGAGI. The CDR3 extends over 16 amino acids. CDR3 DNA sequence: TGTGCCAGCAAAACGGGGACCCTGGGGCCCTACAATGAGCAGTTCTTC. Its translation is CASKTGTLGPYNEQFF.

This rearrangement joins TRBV23-1 to TRBJ2-2, with TRBD1 as a possible D gene (5 bases). TRBV23-1 is identified as an open reading frame with a role that is uncertain. V lost 4 bases and J lost 0, with 15 bases in between. This CDR3 spans 17 amino acids. The CDR3 protein is CASSPSWTPSNTGELFF. Written as DNA, the CDR3 is TGCGCCAGCAGTCCATCGTGGACACCTTCGAACACCGGGGAGCTGTTTTTT.

This clonotype was detected many times. The chain carries TRBV6-6 and TRBJ1-1; weak D call: TRBD1 (6 bases). Germline V gene sequence: CDR1 MNHNY, CDR2 SVGAGI (reference sequence). This CDR3 region has 15 residues. V shed 7 bases and J shed 2 bases, with 17 bases lying between them. CDR3 DNA: TGTGCCAGCAACCCACAGGGTACCTTCAACACTGAAGCTTTCTTT. The encoded protein is CASNPQGTFNTEAFF.

Many counts were recorded for this clonotype. The rearrangement links TRBV12-3 or TRBV12-4 to TRBJ1-4; tentative D call: TRBD1 (5 bases). The CDR3 sequence is 15 residues long. V gave up 4 bases and J gave up 7 bases, with 16 bases separating them. DNA for the CDR3: TGTGCCAGCAGTTATCGGGGGAGGGCTGGTGAAAAACTGTTTTTT. Encoded protein: CASSYRGRAGEKLFF.

There are many counts of this clonotype. V is TRBV7-4 and J is TRBJ1-6, with a weak D call TRBD1 (5 bases). From germline, CDR1 is SGHVT and CDR2 SQSDAQ. The CDR3 extends over 18 amino acids. The ends were cut back, 1 base at V and 1 base at J, with 14 bases in the middle. The CDR3 DNA sequence: TGTGCCAGCAGCTTAGATACTCAGGGCGTTTCCTATAATTCACCCCTCCACTTT. It specifies CASSLDTQGVSYNSPLHF.

There are a few counts of this clonotype. The genes are TRBV5-1 and TRBJ1-2, with unresolved D. The CDR3 totals 12 residues. Germline loops: CDR1 SGHRS, CDR2 YFSETQ. Between the trimmed V and J ends, which lost 4 bases and 5 bases, there was a span of 9 bases. Here the CDR3 reads CASSLSQYGYTF. CDR3 nucleotide sequence: TGCGCCAGCAGCCTTTCCCAATATGGCTACACCTTC.

This clonotype was seen ten or more times. The chain has TRBV6-1 and TRBJ1-4; 11 bases are shared with TRBD1. This CDR3 comprises 17 residues. The junction had 5 bases not matched to a gene; V was cut back by 5 bases and J by 0 bases. Germline V gene lookup returns CDR1 MNHNS and CDR2 SASEGT. The CDR3 loop is CASSQDRGLATNEKLFF. CDR3 nucleotide sequence: TGTGCCAGCAGTCAGGACAGGGGGCTAGCAACTAATGAAAAACTGTTTTTT.

This clonotype was counted a few times. The chain carries TRBV6-2 or TRBV6-3 and TRBJ2-5; D call uncertain. The CDR3 extends over 15 amino acids. Germline values: CDR1 MNHEY, CDR2 SVGEGT. Trimming took 2 bases from V and 4 from J, leaving 14 bases between them. The CDR3 sequence: CASSYHQMGRETQYF. The CDR3 DNA reads as TGTGCCAGCAGTTACCATCAGATGGGCCGAGAGACCCAGTACTTC.

This clonotype was recorded a few times. V and J are TRBV3-1 and TRBJ2-3, with TRBD2 as a possible D gene (5 bases). Germline V lookup: CDR1 LGHDT, CDR2 YNNKEL (reference sequence). V was trimmed by 4 bases and J by 8 bases, leaving 16 bases between them. The CDR3 loop spans 14 amino acids. CDR3 loop: CASSPAAEVSTQYF. Written as DNA, the CDR3 is TGTGCCAGCAGCCCAGCGGCGGAGGTTAGTACGCAGTATTTT.

There are many counts of this clonotype. This sequence joins TRBV20-1 and TRBJ2-1, with a weak D call TRBD2 (7 bases). V was clipped by 3 bases and J by 8 bases, with 14 bases between them. CDR1 and CDR2 from the germline V gene are DFQATT and SNEGSKA (reference sequence). This CDR3 region has 13 residues. CDR3 bases: TGCAGTGCTAGTCCCACAGGGAGGGATGAGCAGTTCTTC. Translation: CSASPTGRDEQFF.

This clonotype was picked up many times. The chain joins TRBV5-5 to TRBJ1-1; D is unclear. The CDR3 contains 13 residues. V lost 1 base, J lost 4 bases, and 8 bases lay in between. In germline, CDR1 is SGHKS, CDR2 YYEKEE (reference sequence). The CDR3, as DNA: TGTGCCAGCAGCTTGTTGACGGGCACTGAAGCTTTCTTT. Translating gives CASSLLTGTEAFF.

The chain couples TRBV6-1 to TRBJ2-2, with 7 bases matching TRBD2. CDR3 size: 15 residues. The J segment lost 6 bases and the V segment lost 6 bases, leaving 10 bases of the junction unmatched. CDR1 MNHNS and CDR2 SASEGT come from the germline V gene. The CDR3 nucleotides are TGTGCCAGCAGCCCTCGGACTGGGGGGGCCGGGGAGCTGTTTTTT. Translating gives CASSPRTGGAGELFF.

This clonotype appeared many times. The rearrangement joins TRBV20-1 to TRBJ1-4, with 8 positions matching TRBD1. The CDR3 covers 14 residues. The V gene end was trimmed by 2 bases and the J gene end by 8 bases; junction bases not matched to a gene: 7. Germline assignment: CDR1 DFQATT and CDR2 SNEGSKA (reference sequence). CDR3 sequence: CSARHGQGGEKLFF. The DNA for the CDR3 is TGCAGTGCTAGACATGGACAGGGAGGGGAAAAACTGTTTTTT.

This clonotype was recorded many times. This sequence joins TRBV6-2 or TRBV6-3 and TRBJ2-7, with no clear D. CDR1 MNHEY and CDR2 SVGEGT come from the germline V gene. The V and J ends lost 4 bases and 3 bases respectively, with 4 bases between them. CDR3 length: 11 residues. CDR3 coding DNA: TGTGCCAGCAGTTCCTACTACGAGCAGTACTTC. Translation: CASSSYYEQYF.

Concerning this clonotype: A much larger clone sits a single nucleotide away, making a read error possible. This likely comes from a read error, as the CDR3 has no conserved phenylalanine or tryptophan at its end. The chain couples TRBV28 to TRBJ1-1; D is perhaps TRBD1 (6 bases). The CDR3 is 12 residues long. The germline V gene encodes CDR1 MDHEN and CDR2 SYDVKM. V dropped 6 bases and J dropped 11 bases, with 16 bases sitting between them. The CDR3 bases are TGTGCCAGCAGCTCGGGGGCGGGGAAGGCTTTCTCT. Its translation is CASSSGAGKAFS.

This clonotype was observed a few times. The rearrangement joins TRBV5-1 to TRBJ2-7; D not certain. Germline V lookup: CDR1 SGHRS, CDR2 YFSETQ. Deletions cut 2 bases from V and 7 bases from J, with 10 bases between. The CDR3 is 12 amino acids. CDR3 in amino acids: CASSFSLEEQYF. For the CDR3, the DNA is TGCGCCAGCAGCTTTAGCCTCGAGGAGCAGTACTTC.

At least ten counts were recorded for this clonotype. The chain links TRBV5-1 to TRBJ1-5, with 7 bases matching TRBD1. CDR3 length: 15 residues. Germline trimming cut 0 bases from V and 5 bases from J; bases unmatched to any gene: 5. Germline V CDR1 and CDR2: SGHRS, YFSETQ. CDR3 DNA sequence: TGCGCCAGCAGCTTGGAGCCAGGGGGTGATCAGCCCCAGCATTTT. It specifies CASSLEPGGDQPQHF. The full variable domain, its missing parts supplied by reference TRBV5-1 and TRBJ1-5, is KAGVTQTPRYLIKTRGQQVTLSCSPISGHRSVSWYQQTPGQGLQFLFEYFSETQRNKGNFPGRFSGRQFSNSRSEMNVSTLELGDSALYLCASSLEPGGDQPQHFGDGTRLSIL.

This clonotype has ten or more counts. The V call is TRBV7-2, the J call TRBJ2-3; the match to TRBD1 covers 7 bases. With V trimmed by 2 bases and J by 1 base, 6 bases remained unmatched. Germline assignment: CDR1 SGHTA and CDR2 FQGNSA. The CDR3 is 16 residues long. The DNA of the CDR3 is TGTGCCAGCAGCTTAATCGGAACAGGGGGCACAGATACGCAGTATTTT. Protein product: CASSLIGTGGTDTQYF.

This clonotype is a singleton in its sample. A much larger clonotype is one base distant, so this may be a read error. The chain links TRBV10-3 to TRBJ2-4; TRBD1 matches 8 bases. CDR1 ENHRY and CDR2 SYGVKD come from the germline V gene. The CDR3 length is 13 residues. The CDR3 loop is CASQTGEANTQYF. The CDR3 DNA is TGTGCCTCCCAGACAGGGGAGGCCAACACTCAGTACTTC.

There are a few counts of this clonotype. V is TRBV18 and J is TRBJ2-3; D gene unclear. The CDR3 extends over 15 amino acids. CDR1 KGHSH and CDR2 LQKENI come from the germline V gene. V was clipped by 8 bases and J by 1 base, with 16 bases between them. The CDR3 region is CASADGRVGTDTQYF. The DNA of the CDR3 is TGTGCCAGCGCGGACGGAAGGGTGGGCACAGATACGCAGTATTTT.